This entry lists 29 T cell receptor beta chains sequenced from one sample in a study of cytomegalovirus exposure and HLA in healthy donors. Vbeta (60) and Jbeta (13) primers were used in the PCR. Using immunoSEQ multiplex PCR, the repertoire was profiled, and TCRdb retains in-frame clones only, with some absent. The sample shows approximately 150,000 clones, around nine tenths of them seen only once. The sequenced sample consisted of PBMCs. Receptors were obtained from a woman under 40 in good health and CMV-seronegative.

The chain uses TRBV11-2 and TRBJ1-1; D is uncertain. The CDR3 runs to 13 residues. Trimming took off 4 bases at V and 1 base at J, with 7 bases between the two ends. Per germline, CDR1 SGHAT and CDR2 FQNNGV. The CDR3 region is CASSWAQNTEAFF. The CDR3 DNA reads as TGTGCCAGCAGCTGGGCGCAGAACACTGAAGCTTTCTTT.

The chain joins TRBV19 to TRBJ1-1; D unresolved. CDR1 is LNHDA and CDR2 is SQIVND in the germline V gene (reference sequence). The CDR3 has 13 amino acids. Trimming shortened V by 6 bases and J by 0 bases, and 8 bases separated the two germline ends. CDR3 sequence (DNA): TGTGCCAGTAGAGATAGATTGAACACTGAAGCTTTCTTT. It encodes CASRDRLNTEAFF. The full variable domain, in which reference TRBV19 and TRBJ1-1 provide the parts outside the CDR3, is DGGITQSPKYLFRKEGQNVTLSCEQNLNHDAMYWYRQDPGQGLRLIYYSQIVNDFQKGDIAEGYSVSREKKESFPLTVTSAQKNPTAFYLCASRDRLNTEAFFGQGTRLTVV.

This clone was observed a handful of times. The J gene is TRBJ1-6, the V gene TRBV7-9, with a tentative D call TRBD1 (6 bases). This CDR3 comprises 16 residues. Germline CDR1 is SEHNR and CDR2 is FQNEAQ (reference sequence). Trimming pared 5 bases from V and 7 bases from J, leaving 18 bases between. The DNA for the CDR3 is TGTGCCAGCAGCCAAAGTCAGGGGTGGCGGAATTCACCCCTCCACTTT. Its protein product is CASSQSQGWRNSPLHF.

The chain couples TRBV5-1 to TRBJ2-3, with 10 bases matching TRBD2. Germline V gene data show CDR1 as SGHRS and CDR2 as YFSETQ. The V segment lost 2 bases and the J segment 3 bases; nucleotides outside the gene matches: 6. This CDR3 is built from 16 residues. CDR3 sequence: CASSLPGLARTDTQYF. The CDR3 nucleotides are TGCGCCAGCAGCTTACCGGGACTAGCGAGGACAGATACGCAGTATTTT. The full variable domain, rest sourced from reference TRBV5-1 and TRBJ2-3, is KAGVTQTPRYLIKTRGQQVTLSCSPISGHRSVSWYQQTPGQGLQFLFEYFSETQRNKGNFPGRFSGRQFSNSRSEMNVSTLELGDSALYLCASSLPGLARTDTQYFGPGTRLTVL.

The chain links TRBV6-1 to TRBJ1-5; TRBD1 aligns across 7 bases. The CDR3 consists of 14 residues. The trim removed 5 bases at V and 3 bases at J, leaving 4 bases unmatched. Germline values: CDR1 MNHNS, CDR2 SASEGT. The DNA for the CDR3 is TGTGCCAGCAGTATCGACAGGGACAATCAGCCCCAGCATTTT. Its protein product is CASSIDRDNQPQHF.

V gene TRBV10-3 combines with J gene TRBJ2-2; 10 nucleotides align to TRBD2. This CDR3 contains 17 residues. Germline-derived CDR1 and CDR2 are ENHRY and SYGVKD. Germline trimming cut 2 bases from V and 2 bases from J; bases unmatched to any gene: 5. CDR3 region: CAISEPGLADNTGELFF. CDR3 DNA sequence: TGTGCCATCAGTGAGCCAGGACTAGCGGATAACACCGGGGAGCTGTTTTTT.

V gene TRBV18 combines with J gene TRBJ1-2, with D perhaps TRBD1 (5 bases). Between the trimmed V and J ends, which lost 5 bases and 3 bases, there was a span of 28 bases. This CDR3 region has 19 residues. Germline V gene sequence: CDR1 KGHSH, CDR2 LQKENI. CDR3 loop: CASSSTARTGTGRYYGYTF. In DNA, the CDR3 is TGTGCCAGCTCATCTACTGCAAGGACCGGGACCGGGAGATACTATGGCTACACCTTC.

The chain uses TRBV2 and TRBJ1-1, with D perhaps matching TRBD1 (6 bases). V lost 7 bases and J 2 bases, leaving 11 bases between the germline ends. This CDR3 is 13 amino acids long. Germline V gene sequence: CDR1 SNHLY, CDR2 FYNNEI. The CDR3 nucleotides are TGTGCCAGCATCCTGACAGGTAACACTGAAGCTTTCTTT. Protein sequence: CASILTGNTEAFF.

The CDR3 reads CASSLDRTGGGVYEQYF. In nucleotides, the CDR3 is TGTGCCAGCAGCTTAGATAGGACAGGAGGGGGAGTATACGAGCAGTACTTC. V gene TRBV7-6 combines with J gene TRBJ2-7; D may be TRBD1 (7 bases). Trimming removed 1 base from V and 4 bases from J, with 20 bases in between. This CDR3 spans 17 amino acids. Germline V gene sequence: CDR1 SGHVS, CDR2 FNYEAQ.

Remarks on this clone: Other DNA sequences in the same sample also yield this CDR3. The V call is TRBV9, the J call TRBJ2-5, with D tentatively TRBD2 (7 bases). Germline loops: CDR1 SGDLS, CDR2 YYNGEE. There are 14 residues in the CDR3. Between the trimmed V and J ends, which lost 0 bases and 5 bases, there was a span of 11 bases. The CDR3 reads CASSVVAGAETQYF. The CDR3 DNA reads TGTGCCAGCAGCGTAGTCGCGGGGGCTGAGACCCAGTACTTC.

The chain joins TRBV11-2 to TRBJ2-2, with 11 nucleotides matching TRBD2. V dropped 2 bases and J dropped 5; count of bases not matched to a gene: 1. CDR1 is SGHAT, CDR2 FQNNGV, per germline. This CDR3 region has 15 residues. The DNA for the CDR3 is TGTGCCAGCAGCTTAATAGCGGGAGGGACCGGGGAGCTGTTTTTT. Its translation is CASSLIAGGTGELFF.

This clone has just a few counts. This chain links TRBV30 with TRBJ2-1; D remains ambiguous. V was pared by 4 bases and J by 0 bases, with 10 bases between. This CDR3 is built from 14 residues. Germline V gene lookup returns CDR1 GTSNPN and CDR2 SVGIG (reference sequence). CDR3 sequence (DNA): TGTGCCTGGACAGACAAACGCTCCTACAATGAGCAGTTCTTC. It yields the protein CAWTDKRSYNEQFF.

The V and J genes are TRBV5-1 and TRBJ2-5; TRBD2 agrees at 12 bases. The J call may be incorrect, as the DNA end agrees better with TRBJ2-7. Germline V gives CDR1 SGHRS, CDR2 YFSETQ. This CDR3 is 15 amino acids long. The CDR3 nucleotides read TGCGCCAGCAGCCCCGCTAGCGGGAGGGGCTACGAGCAGTACTTC. Residues: CASSPASGRGYEQYF.

The J gene is TRBJ2-5, the V gene TRBV5-6, with D maybe TRBD2 (6 bases). This CDR3 has 15 amino acids. The V and J ends lost 2 bases and 5 bases respectively, with 16 bases between them. The V gene's germline CDR1 is SGHDT and CDR2 YYEEEE. The chain's CDR3 is CASSFFTARGETQYF. CDR3 DNA: TGTGCCAGCAGCTTTTTTACGGCCCGGGGGGAGACCCAGTACTTC.

In this sample, this clone turned up once. Other DNA sequences in this sample translate to the same CDR3. The chain carries TRBV7-9 and TRBJ1-1, with a tentative D call TRBD1 (6 bases). This CDR3 is 14 amino acids long. Trimming cost V 5 bases and J 4 bases, with 14 bases left between them. Per germline, CDR1 SEHNR and CDR2 FQNEAQ (reference sequence). CDR3 amino acids: CASSALGGLTEAFF. Written as DNA, the CDR3 is TGTGCCAGCAGCGCCTTAGGGGGTCTCACTGAAGCTTTCTTT. The complete variable domain, with remaining parts taken from reference TRBV7-9 and TRBJ1-1, reads DTGVSQNPRHKITKRGQNVTFRCDPISEHNRLYWYRQTLGQGPEFLTYFQNEAQLEKSRLLSDRFSAERPKGSFSTLEIQRTEQGDSAMYLCASSALGGLTEAFFGQGTRLTVV.

This sequence joins TRBV5-1 and TRBJ2-3, with 14 nucleotides matching TRBD2. Germline assignment: CDR1 SGHRS and CDR2 YFSETQ. Losses at the gene ends were 4 bases for V and 6 bases for J; bases not matched to a gene: 4. CDR3 length equals 15 residues. The CDR3 sequence is CASSPGLAGADTQYF. The CDR3 DNA is TGCGCCAGCAGCCCGGGACTAGCGGGAGCGGATACGCAGTATTTT.

The chain employs TRBV7-9 and TRBJ2-3; D is possibly TRBD1 (6 bases). Germline CDR1 is SEHNR and CDR2 is FQNEAQ (reference sequence). Trimming took off 5 bases at V and 0 bases at J, with 6 bases between the two ends. The CDR3 spans 13 residues. CDR3: CASSDRSTDTQYF. Here the CDR3 DNA reads TGTGCCAGCAGCGACAGGAGCACAGATACGCAGTATTTT.

The chain recombines TRBV18 with TRBJ1-1, with D unclear. The CDR3 is 14 residues long. V was shortened by 3 bases and J by 2 bases, with 10 bases between the two germline ends. The germline gives CDR1 KGHSH, CDR2 LQKENI. The CDR3 nucleotides are TGTGCCAGCTCACCGGTACAGAGTAACACTGAAGCTTTCTTT. Translation: CASSPVQSNTEAFF.

The chain carries TRBV6-5 and TRBJ2-7; 7 positions match TRBD1. Germline lookup yields CDR1 MNHEY and CDR2 SVGAGI. Losses at the gene ends were 0 bases for V and 4 bases for J; bases not matched to a gene: 3. CDR3 length: 14 residues. The CDR3, as DNA: TGTGCCAGCAGTTACTCCACAGGGGCATACGAGCAGTACTTC. This sequence encodes CASSYSTGAYEQYF.

The V call is TRBV7-2, the J call TRBJ1-1, with 9 bases aligning to TRBD1. Germline assignment: CDR1 SGHTA and CDR2 FQGNSA. This CDR3 contains 13 residues. The V gene end was trimmed by 3 bases and the J gene end by 4 bases; junction bases not matched to a gene: 0. The CDR3 coding sequence is TGTGCCAGCAGCTTGGGACAGGGCACTGAAGCTTTCTTT. This codes for CASSLGQGTEAFF.

This clone was picked up one time. The rearrangement uses TRBV7-9 and TRBJ2-5, with 10 bases aligning to TRBD1. V shed 1 base and J 1 base; nucleotides not matched to a gene: 0. Per the germline V gene, CDR1 is SEHNR and CDR2 is FQNEAQ (reference sequence). The CDR3 totals 15 residues. DNA for the CDR3: TGTGCCAGCAGCTTAGGGACAGGGGGCCAAGAGACCCAGTACTTC. Protein sequence: CASSLGTGGQETQYF.

The chain uses TRBV19 and TRBJ1-2, with 9 bases aligning to TRBD1. V was clipped by 8 bases and J by 4 bases; unmatched bases: 8. The CDR3 consists of 14 residues. Germline loops: CDR1 LNHDA, CDR2 SQIVND (reference sequence). CDR3 coding DNA: TGTGCCAGTTCTCCGGGACAGGGTTTCTATGGCTACACCTTC. Residues: CASSPGQGFYGYTF.

This chain links TRBV10-3 with TRBJ2-2, with TRBD2 as a possible D gene (6 bases). This CDR3 is built from 16 residues. Germline CDR1 ENHRY, CDR2 SYGVKD. V gave up 0 bases and J gave up 4 bases, with 12 bases separating them. This CDR3 is CAISESASESTGELFF. The CDR3 DNA reads TGTGCCATCAGTGAGTCGGCTAGCGAGAGCACCGGGGAGCTGTTTTTT.

The V call is TRBV27, the J call TRBJ2-7; TRBD1 agrees at 11 bases. Unmatched junction bases numbered 11, after V lost 5 bases and J lost 2 bases. The CDR3 is 17 residues long. CDR1 and CDR2 (germline): MNHEY, SMNVEV (reference sequence). The CDR3 nucleotides are TGTGCCAGCAGTCCTCTTCTCGGACAGGGGGCTCCCTACGAGCAGTACTTC. It is translated as CASSPLLGQGAPYEQYF.

The table lists this clone with a few counts. The rearrangement links TRBV6-6 to TRBJ1-4; D call uncertain. The CDR3 length is 11 residues. CDR1 is MNHNY and CDR2 is SVGAGI in the germline V gene (reference sequence). V lost 5 bases and J lost 7, with 5 bases in between. CDR3 bases: TGTGCCAGCAGTCCCGGTGAAAAACTGTTTTTT. Its protein product is CASSPGEKLFF.

J is TRBJ2-3 and V is TRBV19; 11 bases are a match to TRBD2. J gave up 3 bases and V 3 bases, and 5 bases lay outside the gene matches. The germline gives CDR1 LNHDA, CDR2 SQIVND (reference sequence). The CDR3 sequence is 16 residues long. The CDR3 loop reads CASSIGTSGRTDTQYF. In nucleotides, the CDR3 is TGTGCCAGTAGTATTGGGACTAGCGGTAGAACAGATACGCAGTATTTT.

The chain uses TRBV27 and TRBJ1-6; D is ambiguous. Germline-derived CDR1 and CDR2 are MNHEY and SMNVEV (reference sequence). The CDR3 contains 16 residues. V lost 4 bases, J lost 0 bases, and 10 bases lay in between. The CDR3 bases are TGTGCCAGCAGTTCCCGAGGAAACTCCTATAATTCACCCCTCCACTTT. Translating gives CASSSRGNSYNSPLHF.

In nucleotides, the CDR3 is TGCAGCGGACTAGCGGGGGCCACGTGGAATGAGCAGTTCTTC. It codes for CSGLAGATWNEQFF. This sequence joins TRBV29-1 and TRBJ2-1; 12 nucleotides agree with TRBD2. The CDR3 covers 14 residues. Germline V gene data show CDR1 as SQVTM and CDR2 as ANQGSEA. V dropped 7 bases and J dropped 7; count of bases not matched to a gene: 8.

V usage is TRBV7-8 and J usage is TRBJ2-2, with 10 bases aligning to TRBD2. V gave up 3 bases and J gave up 7 bases; unmatched junction bases: 8. Germline V gene lookup returns CDR1 SGHVS and CDR2 FQNEAQ. The CDR3 runs to 16 residues. CDR3 in DNA: TGTGCCAGCAGCTTTGAGCGGGGGGGCCTCAGCGGGGAGCTGTTTTTT. Protein product: CASSFERGGLSGELFF.